This T cell receptor beta chain was profiled in a study of T-cell memory formation after mild COVID-19. Study-wide context: In these data, TCR clusters were largely donor specific. Findings and caveats of the study: Detection of some responders pre-infection suggested pre-existing cross-reactive memory T cells participated.

V trimming: 1 base; J trimming: 10 bases; junction bases outside the gene matches: 0. Germline V gene sequence: CDR1 SGHTA, CDR2 FQGNSA. CDR3 length: 13 amino acids. 5'RACE, which relied on constant-segment primers, yielded TCR alpha and TCR beta cDNA libraries carrying sample barcodes and UMIs. A single record per CDR3 protein comes from TCRdb applying MiXCR to the 5' RACE reads. Of over 300,000 distinct CDR3 sequences in the sample, 20% to 25% were seen once. The sample holds a few counts of this clonotype. Its cognate antigen is unknown. This sequence joins TRBV7-2 and TRBJ1-6, with 8 positions matching TRBD1. This clonotype originated in a man aged 18 to 29 who had mild COVID-19 (a few samples of this study predate the infection). Cell type and time point are not known. Sequencing was carried out using PBMCs or a T cell subset sorted from them (not recorded which). The CDR3 coding sequence is TGTGCCAGCAGCTTAGGACAGGGGTCACCCCTCCACTTT. It yields the protein CASSLGQGSPLHF. The full variable domain, its missing parts supplied by reference TRBV7-2 and TRBJ1-6, is GAGVSQSPSNKVTEKGKDVELRCDPISGHTALYWYRQSLGQGLEFLIYFQGNSAPDKSGLPSDRFSAERTGGSVSTLTIQRTQQEDSAVYLCASSLGQGSPLHFGNGTRLTVT.